This TCR beta chain comes out of a study of CD8+ T cells in alopecia areata. Study overall: The tofacitinib course ran for 6 to 18 months and was followed by 6 months off drug.

CDR1 MNHEY and CDR2 SVGAGI come from the germline V gene. CDR3 length: 15 residues. V was clipped by 3 bases and J by 0 bases, with 11 bases between them. cDNA prepared by RNA extraction and subsequent reverse transcription served as the template for sequencing. TCRdb's copy holds only in-frame clones and misses some; the assay was immunoSEQ multiplex PCR. The sample lists 150,000 or so clones, 50% to 65% occurring once. The TCR comes from a human donor with alopecia areata. The source was CD8+ T cells sorted from blood, collected at week 0. J is TRBJ2-5 and V is TRBV6-5; weak D call: TRBD2 (5 bases). This chain's CDR3 is CASSYEGSYQETQYF. In DNA form, the CDR3 reads TGTGCCAGCAGTTATGAGGGTTCGTACCAAGAGACCCAGTACTTC.